These 20 T cell receptor beta chains originate from one sample sequenced in a study of T cells in Graves' hyperthyroidism and ophthalmopathy. Amplification of TCR beta CDR3 regions was performed using RNA transcripts as template. When the TCR CDR3 underwent first-round RT-PCR, the HTBI primer set was used. MiXCR was run by TCRdb on the multiplex PCR reads, yielding one entry per CDR3 protein. Found here are about 560,000 distinct CDR3 sequences, 15% to 17% of them singletons; the top ten hold around 7.3%. The material sequenced was blood. The receptor source for this set is a woman in her twenties or thirties with Graves' hyperthyroidism.

In this sample, this clonotype turned up many times. The chain uses TRBV27 and TRBJ1-1; maybe TRBD1 (6 bases). Germline V gene lookup returns CDR1 MNHEY and CDR2 SMNVEV (reference sequence). The ends were cut back, 6 bases at V and 1 base at J, with 12 bases in the middle. The CDR3 spans 14 residues. CDR3 nucleotide sequence: TGTGCCAGCAGCCTCAGGGGCTCGAACACTGAAGCTTTCTTT. As protein: CASSLRGSNTEAFF.

This clonotype was seen ten or more times. The rearrangement uses TRBV20-1 and TRBJ2-1; 15 positions agree with TRBD2. The CDR3 extends over 17 amino acids. The junction had 2 bases not matched to a gene; V was cut back by 0 bases and J by 2 bases. Germline V gives CDR1 DFQATT, CDR2 SNEGSKA (reference sequence). The CDR3 reads CSARDGTSGRPYNEQFF. CDR3 DNA sequence: TGCAGTGCTAGAGACGGGACTAGCGGGAGGCCCTACAATGAGCAGTTCTTC.

A few counts support this clonotype. The chain uses TRBV28 and TRBJ1-5, with D uncertain. This CDR3 comprises 15 residues. Per germline, CDR1 MDHEN and CDR2 SYDVKM. Trimming shortened V by 1 base and J by 4 bases, and 11 bases separated the two germline ends. The chain's CDR3 is CASSLLARQNQPQHF. In DNA form, the CDR3 reads TGTGCCAGCAGTTTATTGGCGCGGCAGAATCAGCCCCAGCATTTT.

The chain employs TRBV6-1 and TRBJ2-1; D is unclear. Between the trimmed V and J ends, which lost 2 bases and 3 bases, there was a span of 8 bases. Germline lookup yields CDR1 MNHNS and CDR2 SASEGT. The CDR3 consists of 14 residues. CDR3 in DNA: TGTGCCAGCAGTGAAAGTGGCTACTACAATGAGCAGTTCTTC. Protein product: CASSESGYYNEQFF.

This clonotype was picked up one time. This sequence joins TRBV6-1 and TRBJ2-1; 12 bases are shared with TRBD2. The CDR3 consists of 16 residues. Germline CDR1 and CDR2: MNHNS and SASEGT. The J segment lost 0 bases and the V segment lost 8 bases, leaving 5 bases of the junction unmatched. DNA for the CDR3: TGTGCCAGCTCCAGACTAGCGGGAGCCTCCTACAATGAGCAGTTCTTC. Its protein product is CASSRLAGASYNEQFF.

This clonotype was counted a few times. This sequence joins TRBV7-3 and TRBJ2-6; a possible D gene is TRBD1 (5 bases). The length of the CDR3 is 16 residues. V was trimmed by 5 bases and J by 2 bases, leaving 13 bases between them. Germline lookup yields CDR1 SGHTA and CDR2 FQGTGA. The CDR3 is CASSGHRAAGANVLTF. The CDR3 coding sequence is TGTGCCAGCAGCGGACACAGAGCCGCTGGGGCCAACGTCCTGACTTTC.

This clonotype has a single count. The chain couples TRBV11-2 to TRBJ2-7; D is tentatively TRBD1 or TRBD2 (5 bases each). Germline V CDR1 and CDR2: SGHAT, FQNNGV. CDR3 size: 15 residues. Trimming pared 7 bases from V and 5 bases from J, leaving 21 bases between. The CDR3 DNA reads as TGTGCCAGCACCCCAGGGTCGGGGCCCGGAGACGAGCAGTACTTC. It specifies CASTPGSGPGDEQYF.

This clonotype was seen ten or more times. This chain links TRBV12-3 or TRBV12-4 with TRBJ2-5; D gene ambiguous. The CDR3 length is 15 residues. The V gene lost 5 bases and the J gene lost 2 bases, with 15 bases spanning the gap. The CDR3 sequence: CASSPPAPKQETQYF. CDR3 bases: TGTGCCAGCAGTCCTCCAGCTCCCAAACAAGAGACCCAGTACTTC.

This clonotype was detected only a few times. This chain joins TRBV9 and TRBJ2-2; 10 positions agree with TRBD2. With 4 bases clipped from V and 1 base from J, the junction kept 19 bases outside the gene matches. The CDR3 is 21 residues long. Looked up from germline, CDR1 is SGDLS and CDR2 is YYNGEE. The CDR3 bases are TGTGCCAGCAGCCCCCGCTTTCCAGCGGGAGGGGGGGGGGTGAACACCGGGGAGCTGTTTTTT. It is translated as CASSPRFPAGGGGVNTGELFF. Full variable domain (rest looked up from reference TRBV9 and TRBJ2-2): DSGVTQTPKHLITATGQRVTLRCSPRSGDLSVYWYQQSLDQGLQFLIQYYNGEERAKGNILERFSAQQFPDLHSELNLSSLELGDSALYFCASSPRFPAGGGGVNTGELFFGEGSRLTVL.

This clonotype was counted ten times or more. This chain links TRBV28 with TRBJ1-6; unclear D gene. CDR1 and CDR2 from the germline V gene are MDHEN and SYDVKM. This CDR3 has 16 residues. V shed 5 bases and J shed 10 bases, with 21 bases lying between them. CDR3 protein: CASSPAGMAGGSPLHF. The CDR3, as DNA: TGTGCCAGCAGTCCGGCCGGGATGGCAGGAGGCTCACCCCTCCACTTT.

The table lists this clonotype with many counts. The chain has TRBV11-2 and TRBJ1-2; D remains unclear. Trimming took 2 bases from V and 4 from J, leaving 11 bases between them. CDR1 is SGHAT, CDR2 FQNNGV, per germline. The CDR3 covers 14 residues. The CDR3 loop reads CASSLKTALYGYTF. The CDR3 DNA reads TGTGCCAGCAGCTTAAAAACCGCCCTCTATGGCTACACCTTC.

This clonotype was recorded many times. The rearrangement links TRBV11-2 to TRBJ2-1, with 9 nucleotides matching TRBD2. Germline V CDR1 and CDR2: SGHAT, FQNNGV. The CDR3 spans 16 residues. The V and J ends lost 2 bases and 3 bases, in that order; junction bases with no gene match: 5. The CDR3 protein is CASSLLGGRGYNEQFF. The CDR3 region has the DNA TGTGCCAGCAGCTTACTCGGCGGGAGGGGCTACAATGAGCAGTTCTTC. Drawing the rest from reference TRBV11-2 and TRBJ2-1, the complete variable domain is EAGVAQSPRYKIIEKRQSVAFWCNPISGHATLYWYQQILGQGPKLLIQFQNNGVVDDSQLPKDRFSAERLKGVDSTLKIQPAKLEDSAVYLCASSLLGGRGYNEQFFGPGTRLTVL.

This clonotype was counted many times. The chain is built from TRBV3-1 and TRBJ2-1; unclear D gene. Trimming took 1 base from V and 9 from J, leaving 4 bases between them. The CDR3 loop spans 11 amino acids. CDR1 is LGHDT, CDR2 YNNKEL, per germline (reference sequence). CDR3 sequence: CASSQGGEQFF. In nucleotides, the CDR3 is TGTGCCAGCAGCCAAGGGGGTGAGCAGTTCTTC.

The V and J genes are TRBV4-1 and TRBJ2-1, with TRBD2 matching 15 bases. V shed 0 bases and J 2 bases; nucleotides not matched to a gene: 2. Germline loops: CDR1 MGHRA, CDR2 YSYEKL. This CDR3 has 18 residues. The CDR3 loop reads CASSQEGLAGGAYNEQFF. The DNA for the CDR3 is TGCGCCAGCAGCCAAGAGGGACTAGCGGGAGGCGCCTACAATGAGCAGTTCTTC.

In this sample, this clonotype turned up many times. The chain employs TRBV30 and TRBJ2-7; maybe TRBD2 (6 bases). CDR3 length equals 13 residues. The V and J ends lost 0 bases and 9 bases respectively, with 15 bases between them. The germline CDR1 and CDR2 sequences are GTSNPN and SVGIG (reference sequence). The CDR3 reads CAWSVRRDSTQYF. For the CDR3, the DNA is TGTGCCTGGAGTGTACGCCGGGACTCCACGCAGTACTTC.

The CDR3 bases are TGCAGCGTTTCGAACACTGAAGCTTTCTTT. It encodes CSVSNTEAFF. The chain carries TRBV29-1 and TRBJ1-1, with D unresolved. CDR3 length: 10 amino acids. The V end was cut by 5 bases, the J end by 1 base, with 2 bases between. Germline V gene lookup returns CDR1 SQVTM and CDR2 ANQGSEA.

This clonotype was seen repeatedly, ten times or more. V gene TRBV12-3 or TRBV12-4 combines with J gene TRBJ2-6; D gene uncertain. Trimming removed 0 bases at V and 0 bases at J, with 3 bases between. The CDR3 spans 15 residues. The DNA of the CDR3 is TGTGCCAGCAGTTTAGCATACTCTGGGGCCAACGTCCTGACTTTC. The encoded protein is CASSLAYSGANVLTF.

The chain has TRBV12-5 and TRBJ2-7, with TRBD2 matching over 11 bases. The V gene's germline CDR1 is LGHNT and CDR2 FRNRAP. J was trimmed by 2 bases and V by 2 bases; bases with no gene match: 8. The CDR3 runs 17 residues. In DNA, the CDR3 is TGTGCTAGTGGTTTGTTTAGGGGGACTAGCGGACCCTACGAGCAGTACTTC. This sequence encodes CASGLFRGTSGPYEQYF.

This clonotype turned up a few times. This rearrangement joins TRBV4-3 to TRBJ2-7; D remains ambiguous. Trimming shortened V by 0 bases and J by 2 bases, and 8 bases separated the two germline ends. Germline CDR1 and CDR2: LGHNA and YSLEER. The CDR3 consists of 14 residues. In DNA form, the CDR3 reads TGCGCCAGCAGCCAAGATCCGCTGCCCTACGAGCAGTACTTC. Protein product: CASSQDPLPYEQYF.

At least ten counts were recorded for this clonotype. The chain couples TRBV30 to TRBJ2-3, with TRBD1 matching 7 bases. With 2 bases clipped from V and 2 bases from J, the junction kept 4 bases outside the gene matches. This CDR3 comprises 14 residues. From germline, CDR1 is GTSNPN and CDR2 SVGIG (reference sequence). The DNA of the CDR3 is TGTGCCTGGAGTCCGGGACAGTACACAGATACGCAGTATTTT. Its protein is CAWSPGQYTDTQYF.